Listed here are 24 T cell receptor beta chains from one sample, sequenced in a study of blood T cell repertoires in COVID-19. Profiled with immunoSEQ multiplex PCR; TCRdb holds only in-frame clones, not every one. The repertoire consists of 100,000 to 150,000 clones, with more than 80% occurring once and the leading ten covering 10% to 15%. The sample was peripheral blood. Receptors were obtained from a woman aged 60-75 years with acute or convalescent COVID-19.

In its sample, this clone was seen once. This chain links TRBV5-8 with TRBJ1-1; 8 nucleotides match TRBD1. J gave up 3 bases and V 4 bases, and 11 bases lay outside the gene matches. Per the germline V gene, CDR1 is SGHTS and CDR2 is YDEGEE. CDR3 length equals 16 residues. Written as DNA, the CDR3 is TGTGCCAGCAGCCCTGGACAGGGTGGGTTTTACACTGAAGCTTTCTTT. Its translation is CASSPGQGGFYTEAFF.

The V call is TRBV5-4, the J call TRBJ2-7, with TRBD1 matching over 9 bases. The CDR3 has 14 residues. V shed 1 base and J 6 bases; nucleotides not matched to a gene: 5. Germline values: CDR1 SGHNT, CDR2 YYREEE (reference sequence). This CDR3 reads CASSLWGQGREQYF. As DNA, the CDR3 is TGTGCCAGCAGCTTGTGGGGACAGGGTCGCGAGCAGTACTTC.

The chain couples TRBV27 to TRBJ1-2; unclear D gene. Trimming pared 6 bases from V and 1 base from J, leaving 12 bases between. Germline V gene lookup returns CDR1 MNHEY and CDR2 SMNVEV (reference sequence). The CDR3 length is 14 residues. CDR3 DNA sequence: TGTGCCAGCAGCGCGGGTACTGTTAACTATGGCTACACCTTC. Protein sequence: CASSAGTVNYGYTF.

The CDR3 reads CSVAVGIGYGYTF. The CDR3 nucleotides read TGCAGCGTTGCGGTCGGTATCGGCTATGGCTACACCTTC. The chain is built from TRBV29-1 and TRBJ1-2, with D unresolved. The V and J ends lost 4 bases and 4 bases respectively, with 13 bases between them. This CDR3 is 13 amino acids long. Germline CDR1 is SQVTM and CDR2 is ANQGSEA.

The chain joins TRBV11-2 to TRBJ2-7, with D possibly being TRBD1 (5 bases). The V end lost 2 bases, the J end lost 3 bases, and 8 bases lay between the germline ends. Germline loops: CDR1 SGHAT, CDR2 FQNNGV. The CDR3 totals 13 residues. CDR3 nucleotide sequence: TGTGCCAGCAGCTTATCAGGGTTCTACGAGCAGTACGTC. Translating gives CASSLSGFYEQYV.

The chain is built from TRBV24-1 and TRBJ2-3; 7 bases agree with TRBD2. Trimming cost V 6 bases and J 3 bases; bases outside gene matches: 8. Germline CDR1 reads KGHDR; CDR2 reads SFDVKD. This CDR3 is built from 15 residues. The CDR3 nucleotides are TGTGCCACCAGTTACGACACCGGGGGGACAGATACGCAGTATTTT. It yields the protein CATSYDTGGTDTQYF.

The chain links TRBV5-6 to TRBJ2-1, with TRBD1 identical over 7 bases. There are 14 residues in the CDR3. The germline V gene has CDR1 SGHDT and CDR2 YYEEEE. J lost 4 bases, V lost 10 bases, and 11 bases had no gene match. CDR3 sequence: CASDRQGYYNEQFF. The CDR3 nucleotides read TGTGCCTCCGACCGACAGGGTTATTACAATGAGCAGTTCTTC.

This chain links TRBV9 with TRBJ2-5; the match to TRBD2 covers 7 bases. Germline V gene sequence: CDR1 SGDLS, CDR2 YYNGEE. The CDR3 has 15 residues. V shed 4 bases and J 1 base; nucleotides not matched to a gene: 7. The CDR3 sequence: CASSPGGGSQETQYF. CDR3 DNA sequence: TGTGCCAGCAGCCCGGGGGGAGGGTCCCAAGAGACCCAGTACTTC.

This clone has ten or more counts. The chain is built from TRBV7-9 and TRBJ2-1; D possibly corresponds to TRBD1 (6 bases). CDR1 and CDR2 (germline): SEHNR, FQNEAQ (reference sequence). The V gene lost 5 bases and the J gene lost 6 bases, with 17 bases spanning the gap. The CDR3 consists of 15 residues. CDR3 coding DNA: TGTGCCAGCAGCCGGAACACAGGGACGGCCAATGAGCAGTTCTTC. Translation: CASSRNTGTANEQFF.

In nucleotides, the CDR3 is TGTGCCAGCAGCGTGGGACAGGTTGCAGATACGCAGTATTTT. Translation: CASSVGQVADTQYF. The chain joins TRBV9 to TRBJ2-3; TRBD1 matches 8 bases. Germline CDR1 and CDR2: SGDLS and YYNGEE. The CDR3 extends over 14 amino acids. With 2 bases clipped from V and 4 bases from J, the junction kept 3 bases outside the gene matches.

The chain's CDR3 is CASNGFTLPTIYF. In nucleotides, the CDR3 is TGTGCCAGCAATGGCTTCACCTTACCAACCATATATTTT. V usage is TRBV28 and J usage is TRBJ1-3; D is unresolved. Trimming stripped 7 bases from V and 10 bases from J, with 17 bases between. There are 13 residues in the CDR3. CDR1 is MDHEN, CDR2 SYDVKM, per germline.

In DNA, the CDR3 is TGTGCCAGCAGCTTAGGCCGGACAGGGCGAGAGACCCAGTACTTC. It encodes CASSLGRTGRETQYF. The gene calls are TRBV13 and TRBJ2-5; TRBD1 matches at 8 bases. Germline V lookup: CDR1 PRHDT, CDR2 FYEKMQ (reference sequence). Trimming at V came to 0 bases and at J to 4 bases, leaving 4 bases not matched to a gene. The CDR3 is 15 residues long. Looking up the rest from reference TRBV13 and TRBJ2-5 gives the full variable domain: AAGVIQSPRHLIKEKRETATLKCYPIPRHDTVYWYQQGPGQDPQFLISFYEKMQSDKGSIPDRFSAQQFSDYHSELNMSSLELGDSALYFCASSLGRTGRETQYFGPGTRLLVL.

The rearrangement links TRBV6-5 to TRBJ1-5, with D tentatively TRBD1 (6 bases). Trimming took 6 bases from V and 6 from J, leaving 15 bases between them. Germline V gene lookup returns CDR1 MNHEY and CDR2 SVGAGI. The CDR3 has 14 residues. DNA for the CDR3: TGTGCCAGCAGAGGGGGAGACGTCGGTCAGCCCCAGCATTTT. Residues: CASRGGDVGQPQHF.

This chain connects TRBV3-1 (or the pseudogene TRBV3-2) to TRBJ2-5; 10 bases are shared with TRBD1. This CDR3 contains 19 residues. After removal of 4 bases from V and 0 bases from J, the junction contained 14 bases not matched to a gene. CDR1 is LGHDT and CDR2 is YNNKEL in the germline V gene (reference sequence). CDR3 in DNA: TGTGCCAGCAGCCCCCTAATCTTAATCGGACAGGGGGACCAAGAGACCCAGTACTTC. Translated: CASSPLILIGQGDQETQYF.

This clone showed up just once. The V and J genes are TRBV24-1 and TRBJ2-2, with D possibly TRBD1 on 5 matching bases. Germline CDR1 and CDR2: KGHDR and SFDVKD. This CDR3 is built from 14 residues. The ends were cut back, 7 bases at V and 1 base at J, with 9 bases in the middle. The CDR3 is CATRATVNTGELFF. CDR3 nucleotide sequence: TGTGCCACCAGGGCGACAGTGAACACCGGGGAGCTGTTTTTT.

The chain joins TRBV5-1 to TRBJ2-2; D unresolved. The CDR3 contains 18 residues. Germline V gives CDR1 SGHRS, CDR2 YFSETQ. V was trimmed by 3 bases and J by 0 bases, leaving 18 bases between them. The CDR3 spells CASSSPVPRQSNTGELFF. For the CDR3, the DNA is TGCGCCAGCAGCTCGCCTGTTCCGAGACAATCGAACACCGGGGAGCTGTTTTTT.

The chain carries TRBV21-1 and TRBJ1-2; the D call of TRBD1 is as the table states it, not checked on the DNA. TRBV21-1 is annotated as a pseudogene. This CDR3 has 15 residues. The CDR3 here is CASSTRTGSHYGYTF. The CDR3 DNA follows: TGTGCCAGCAGCACTCGGACAGGGAGTCACTATGGCTACACCTTC.

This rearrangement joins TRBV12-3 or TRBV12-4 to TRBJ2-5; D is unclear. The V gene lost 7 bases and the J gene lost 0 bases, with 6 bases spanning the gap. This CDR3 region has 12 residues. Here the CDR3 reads CASTLYQETQYF. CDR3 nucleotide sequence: TGTGCCAGCACCTTGTACCAAGAGACCCAGTACTTC.

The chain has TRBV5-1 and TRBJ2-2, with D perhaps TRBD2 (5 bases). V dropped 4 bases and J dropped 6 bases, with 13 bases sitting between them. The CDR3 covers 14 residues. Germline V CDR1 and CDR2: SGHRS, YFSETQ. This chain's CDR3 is CASSPGRGAGELFF. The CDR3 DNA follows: TGCGCCAGCAGCCCCGGTCGGGGTGCCGGGGAGCTGTTTTTT.

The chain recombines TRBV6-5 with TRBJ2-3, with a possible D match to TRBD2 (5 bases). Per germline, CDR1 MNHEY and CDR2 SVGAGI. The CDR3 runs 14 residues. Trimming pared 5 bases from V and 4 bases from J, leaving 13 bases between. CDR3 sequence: CASSRAAGADTQYF. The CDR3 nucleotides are TGTGCCAGCAGTAGGGCGGCCGGGGCAGATACGCAGTATTTT.

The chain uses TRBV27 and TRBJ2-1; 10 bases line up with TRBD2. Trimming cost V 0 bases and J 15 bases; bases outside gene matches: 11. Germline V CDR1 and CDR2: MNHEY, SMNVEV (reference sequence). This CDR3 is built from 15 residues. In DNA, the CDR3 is TGTGCCAGCAGTTTATCGGGGCTAGCGGGGGAAGAAGGGTTCTTC. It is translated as CASSLSGLAGEEGFF.

The CDR3 sequence: CASSGSELTEAFF. In DNA form, the CDR3 reads TGCGCCAGCAGCGGCAGCGAACTCACTGAAGCTTTCTTT. V and J are TRBV5-1 and TRBJ1-1; D remains unclear. The V and J ends lost 4 bases and 4 bases respectively, with 11 bases between them. The CDR3 length is 13 residues. Germline V gene sequence: CDR1 SGHRS, CDR2 YFSETQ.

The CDR3 DNA is TGTGCCAGCAGTTTCTCTGGGCAGGGAAGATCACCCCTCCACTTT. Translation: CASSFSGQGRSPLHF. The rearrangement links TRBV27 to TRBJ1-6, with D possibly TRBD1 on 5 matching bases. V was trimmed by 3 bases and J by 10 bases, leaving 16 bases between them. The CDR3 runs to 15 residues. Germline assignment: CDR1 MNHEY and CDR2 SMNVEV (reference sequence).

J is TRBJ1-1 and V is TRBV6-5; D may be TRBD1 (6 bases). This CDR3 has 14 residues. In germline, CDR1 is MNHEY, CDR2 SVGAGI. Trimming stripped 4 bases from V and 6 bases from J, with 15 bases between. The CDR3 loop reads CASSSNQGSAEAFF. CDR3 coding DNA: TGTGCCAGCAGTTCCAATCAGGGGTCCGCTGAAGCTTTCTTT.